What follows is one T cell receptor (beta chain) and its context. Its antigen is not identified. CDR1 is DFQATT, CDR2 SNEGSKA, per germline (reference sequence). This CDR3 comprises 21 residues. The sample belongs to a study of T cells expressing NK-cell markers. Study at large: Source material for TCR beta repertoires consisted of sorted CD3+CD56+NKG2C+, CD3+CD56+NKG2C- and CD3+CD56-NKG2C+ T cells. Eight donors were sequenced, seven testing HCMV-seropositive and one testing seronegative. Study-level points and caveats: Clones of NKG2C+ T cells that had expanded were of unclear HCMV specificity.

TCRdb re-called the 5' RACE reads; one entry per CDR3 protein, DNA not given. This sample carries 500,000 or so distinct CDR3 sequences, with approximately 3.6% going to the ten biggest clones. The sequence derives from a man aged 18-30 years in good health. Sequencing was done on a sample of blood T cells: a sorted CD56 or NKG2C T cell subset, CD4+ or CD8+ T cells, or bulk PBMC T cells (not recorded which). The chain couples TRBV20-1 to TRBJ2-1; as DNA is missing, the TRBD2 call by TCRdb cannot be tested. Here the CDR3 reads CSARDPIYDSGSISSYNEQFF.